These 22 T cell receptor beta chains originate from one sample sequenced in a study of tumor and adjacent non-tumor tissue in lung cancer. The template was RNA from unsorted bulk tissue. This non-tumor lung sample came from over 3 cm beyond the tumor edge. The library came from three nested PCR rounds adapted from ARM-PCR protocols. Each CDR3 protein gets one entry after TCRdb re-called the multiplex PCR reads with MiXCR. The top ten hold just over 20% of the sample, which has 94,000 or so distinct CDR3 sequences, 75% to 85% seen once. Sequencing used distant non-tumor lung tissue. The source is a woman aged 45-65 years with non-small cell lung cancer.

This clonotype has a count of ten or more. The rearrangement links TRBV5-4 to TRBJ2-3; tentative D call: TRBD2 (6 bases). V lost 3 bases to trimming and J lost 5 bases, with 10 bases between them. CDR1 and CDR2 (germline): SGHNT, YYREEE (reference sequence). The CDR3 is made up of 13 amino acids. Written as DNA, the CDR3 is TGTGCCAGCAGCTGGACGGGGGAAGATACGCAGTATTTT. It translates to CASSWTGEDTQYF.

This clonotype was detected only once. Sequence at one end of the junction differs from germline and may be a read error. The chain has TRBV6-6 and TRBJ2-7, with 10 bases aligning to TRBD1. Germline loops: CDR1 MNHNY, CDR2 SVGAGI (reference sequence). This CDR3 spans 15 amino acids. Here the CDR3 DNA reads TGTGCCAGTAGTTACGGGACAGGGGACTCCTACGAGCAGTACTTC. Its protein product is CASSYGTGDSYEQYF.

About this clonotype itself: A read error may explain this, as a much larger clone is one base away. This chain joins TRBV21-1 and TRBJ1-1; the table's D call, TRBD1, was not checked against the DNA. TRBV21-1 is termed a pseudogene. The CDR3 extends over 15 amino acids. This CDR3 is CVSSKRDGENTEAFF. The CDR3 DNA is TGTGTCAGCAGCAAACGGGACGGGGAGAACACTGAAGCTTTCTTT.

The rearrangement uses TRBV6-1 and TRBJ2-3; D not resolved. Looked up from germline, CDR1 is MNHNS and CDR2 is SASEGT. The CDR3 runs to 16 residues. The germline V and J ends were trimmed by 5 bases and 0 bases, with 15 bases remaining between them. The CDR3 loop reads CASSTAYGTSTDTQYF. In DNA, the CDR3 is TGTGCCAGCAGTACGGCTTACGGCACTAGCACAGATACGCAGTATTTT.

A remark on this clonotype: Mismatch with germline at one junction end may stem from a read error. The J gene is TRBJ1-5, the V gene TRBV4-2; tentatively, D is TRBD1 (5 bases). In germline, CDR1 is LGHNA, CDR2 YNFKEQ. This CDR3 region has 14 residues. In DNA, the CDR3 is TGTGCCAGCAGCCAATCGGACATGGATCAGCCCGAGCATTTT. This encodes CASSQSDMDQPEHF.

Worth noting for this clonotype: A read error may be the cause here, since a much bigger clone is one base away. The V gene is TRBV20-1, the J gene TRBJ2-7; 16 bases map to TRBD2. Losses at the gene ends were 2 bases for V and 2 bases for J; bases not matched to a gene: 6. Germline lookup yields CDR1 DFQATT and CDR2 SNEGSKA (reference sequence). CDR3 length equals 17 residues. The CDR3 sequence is CSARTPGLAGGPYEQYF. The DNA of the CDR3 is TGCAGTGCTAGAACACCGGGACTAGCGGGAGGGCCCTACGAGCAGTACTTC.

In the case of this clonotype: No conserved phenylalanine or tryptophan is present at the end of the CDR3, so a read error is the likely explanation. CDR3 residues: CASSYSHGDEQFL. DNA for the CDR3: TGTGCTAGCAGTTACTCCCATGGAGATGAGCAGTTCCTC. The V and J genes are TRBV6-6 and TRBJ2-1; D is undetermined. Germline CDR1 and CDR2: MNHNY and SVGAGI (reference sequence). This CDR3 is 13 amino acids long.

The CDR3: CVSSQFSTGELFF. The CDR3 DNA is TGCGTAAGCAGCCAATTTAGTACCGGGGAGCTGTTTTTT. This sequence joins TRBV4-1 and TRBJ2-2, with D uncertain. There are 13 residues in the CDR3. Germline V lookup: CDR1 MGHRA, CDR2 YSYEKL.

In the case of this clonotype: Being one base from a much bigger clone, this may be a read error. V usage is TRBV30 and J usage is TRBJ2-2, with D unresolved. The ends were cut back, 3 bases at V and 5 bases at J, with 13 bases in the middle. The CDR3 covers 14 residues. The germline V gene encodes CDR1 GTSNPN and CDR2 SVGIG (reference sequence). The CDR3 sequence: CAWRTRVRTGELFF. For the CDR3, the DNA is TGTGCCTGGAGGACAAGGGTTCGAACCGGGGAGCTGTTTTTT.

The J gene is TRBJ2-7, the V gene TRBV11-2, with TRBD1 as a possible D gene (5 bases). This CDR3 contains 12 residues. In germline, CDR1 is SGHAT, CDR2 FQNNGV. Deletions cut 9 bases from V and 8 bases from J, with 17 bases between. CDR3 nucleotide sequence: TGTGCCAGTACGGCAGGGTCCCACAAGCAGTACTTC. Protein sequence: CASTAGSHKQYF.

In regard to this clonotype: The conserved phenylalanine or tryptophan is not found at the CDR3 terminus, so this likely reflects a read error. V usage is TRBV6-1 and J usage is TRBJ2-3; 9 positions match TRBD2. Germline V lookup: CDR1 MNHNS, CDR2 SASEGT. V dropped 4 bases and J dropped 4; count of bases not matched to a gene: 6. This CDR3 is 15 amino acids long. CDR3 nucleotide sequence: TGTGCCAGCAGTGCCCCCGCGGGAGGGTCAGATACGCAGTATTAT. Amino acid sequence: CASSAPAGGSDTQYY.

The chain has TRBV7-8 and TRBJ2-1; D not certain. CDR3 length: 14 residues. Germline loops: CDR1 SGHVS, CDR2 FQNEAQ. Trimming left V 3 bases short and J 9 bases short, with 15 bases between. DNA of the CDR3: TGTGCCAGCAGCTTTCTGGCTGGGCTTGGTGAGCAGTTCTTC. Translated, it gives CASSFLAGLGEQFF. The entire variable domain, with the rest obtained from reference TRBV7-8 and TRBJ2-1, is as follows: GAGVSQSPRYKVAKRGQDVALRCDPISGHVSLFWYQQALGQGPEFLTYFQNEAQLDKSGLPSDRFFAERPEGSVSTLKIQRTQQEDSAVYLCASSFLAGLGEQFFGPGTRLTVL.

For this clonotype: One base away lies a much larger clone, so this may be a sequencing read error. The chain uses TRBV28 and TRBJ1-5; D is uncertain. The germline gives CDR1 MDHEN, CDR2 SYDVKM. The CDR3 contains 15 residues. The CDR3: CASSPRWAGNQPQLF. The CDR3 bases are TGTGCCAGCAGTCCTCGCTGGGCTGGCAATCAGCCCCAGCTTTTT.

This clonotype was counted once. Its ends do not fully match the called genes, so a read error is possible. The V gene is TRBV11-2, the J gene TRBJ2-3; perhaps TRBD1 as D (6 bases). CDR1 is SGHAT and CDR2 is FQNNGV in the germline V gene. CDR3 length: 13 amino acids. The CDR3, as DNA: TGTGCCAGCTGCTTAGTGGGTGGGGGCACGCAGTATTTT. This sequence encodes CASCLVGGGTQYF. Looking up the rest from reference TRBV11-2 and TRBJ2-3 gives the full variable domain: EAGVAQSPRYKIIEKRQSVAFWCNPISGHATLYWYQQILGQGPKLLIQFQNNGVVDDSQLPKDRFSAERLKGVDSTLKIQPAKLEDSAVYLCASCLVGGGTQYFGPGTRLTVL.

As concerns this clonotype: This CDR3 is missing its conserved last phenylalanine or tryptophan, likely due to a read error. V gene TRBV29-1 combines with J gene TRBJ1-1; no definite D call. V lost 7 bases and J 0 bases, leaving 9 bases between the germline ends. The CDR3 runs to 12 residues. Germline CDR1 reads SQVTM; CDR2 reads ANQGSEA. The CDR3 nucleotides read TGCAGCGCCAGCATGATGAACACTGAAGCTTTCTCT. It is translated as CSASMMNTEAFS.

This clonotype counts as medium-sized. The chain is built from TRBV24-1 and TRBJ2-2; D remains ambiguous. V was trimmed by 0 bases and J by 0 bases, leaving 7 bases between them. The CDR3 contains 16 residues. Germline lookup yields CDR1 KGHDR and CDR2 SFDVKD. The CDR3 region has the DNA TGTGCCACCAGTGATTTGCCCCCGGCGAACACCGGGGAGCTGTTTTTT. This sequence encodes CATSDLPPANTGELFF.

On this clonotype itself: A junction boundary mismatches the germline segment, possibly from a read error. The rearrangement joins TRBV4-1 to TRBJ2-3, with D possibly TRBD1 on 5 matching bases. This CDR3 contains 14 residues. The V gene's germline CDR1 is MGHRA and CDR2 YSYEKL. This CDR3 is CASNYRPSIDTQYF. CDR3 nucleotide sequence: TGCGCCAGCAACTACAGGCCAAGCATAGATACGCAGTATTTT.

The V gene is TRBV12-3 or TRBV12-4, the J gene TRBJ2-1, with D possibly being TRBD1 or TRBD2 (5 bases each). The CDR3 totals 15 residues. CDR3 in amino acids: CVSSSPGRGSDEQFF. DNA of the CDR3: TGTGTCAGTAGTTCCCCGGGACGGGGATCTGATGAGCAGTTCTTC.

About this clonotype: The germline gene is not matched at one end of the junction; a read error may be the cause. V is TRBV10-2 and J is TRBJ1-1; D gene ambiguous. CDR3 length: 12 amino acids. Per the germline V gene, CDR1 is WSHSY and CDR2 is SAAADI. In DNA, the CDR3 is TGCGCCAGCAGTGGGGCAAACACTGAAGCTATCTTT. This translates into CASSGANTEAIF.

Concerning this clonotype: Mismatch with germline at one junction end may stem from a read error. The CDR3 sequence: CSAPSGVGQETLYF. The DNA of the CDR3 is TGCAGTGCTCCTAGCGGGGTCGGTCAAGAGACCCTGTACTTC. The V gene is TRBV20-1, the J gene TRBJ2-5; 9 nucleotides align to TRBD2. This CDR3 is built from 14 residues. CDR1 is DFQATT, CDR2 SNEGSKA, per germline (reference sequence).

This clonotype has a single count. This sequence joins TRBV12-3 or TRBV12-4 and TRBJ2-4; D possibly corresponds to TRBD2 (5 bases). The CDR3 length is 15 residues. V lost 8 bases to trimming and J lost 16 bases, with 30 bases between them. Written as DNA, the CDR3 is TGTGCCAGCTTTTTAGGAGCGGTGGACGGTGCGCCAATTTACTTC. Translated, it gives CASFLGAVDGAPIYF.

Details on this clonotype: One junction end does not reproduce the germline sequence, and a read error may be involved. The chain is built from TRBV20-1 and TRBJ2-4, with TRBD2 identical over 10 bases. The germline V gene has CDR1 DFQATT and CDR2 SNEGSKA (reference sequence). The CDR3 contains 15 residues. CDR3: CSARMLAGDPYIQYF. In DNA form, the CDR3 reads TGTAGTGCTAGAATGCTAGCGGGAGACCCCTACATTCAGTACTTC.